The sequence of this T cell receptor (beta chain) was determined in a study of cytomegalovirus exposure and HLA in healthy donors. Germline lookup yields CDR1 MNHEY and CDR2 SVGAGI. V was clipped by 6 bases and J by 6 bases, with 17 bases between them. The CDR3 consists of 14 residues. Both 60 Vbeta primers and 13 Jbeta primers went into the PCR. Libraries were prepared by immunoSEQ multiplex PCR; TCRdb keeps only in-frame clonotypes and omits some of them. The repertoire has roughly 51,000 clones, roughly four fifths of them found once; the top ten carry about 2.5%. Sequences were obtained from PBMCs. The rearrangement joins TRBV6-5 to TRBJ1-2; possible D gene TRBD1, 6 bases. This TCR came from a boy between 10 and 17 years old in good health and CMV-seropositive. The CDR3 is CASRWDIHDHGYTF. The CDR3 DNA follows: TGTGCCAGCAGATGGGACATCCATGACCATGGCTACACCTTC.